Each of the 18 T cell receptor beta chains below was sequenced from the same sample in a study of human T cells and chemical hapten exposure. TCRdb called the RACE reads again in MiXCR, with one record for every CDR3 protein. This repertoire shows over 85,000 distinct CDR3 sequences, 9.3% found once; its top ten account for 2% to 2.5%. Regarding time point: patch test 2, 6 weeks after DPC sensitization. The treatment was: therapeutic diphenylcyclopropenone sensitization with weekly scalp DPC. The sample was whole blood, taken in connection with sensitization to the hapten diphenylcyclopropenone (DPC). The receptors shown here come from a woman aged 40 to 55 with alopecia areata. Some clones in this sample may be carry-over from other donors' samples.

This clonotype was picked up many times. The V call is TRBV29-1, the J call TRBJ2-5; D possibly corresponds to TRBD1 (5 bases). Trimming shortened V by 6 bases and J by 5 bases, and 13 bases separated the two germline ends. This CDR3 is built from 12 residues. Germline values: CDR1 SQVTM, CDR2 ANQGSEA. CDR3 sequence reads: CSVSAGFETQYF. The CDR3 DNA is TGCAGCGTCTCAGCAGGGTTCGAGACCCAGTACTTC.

To note about this clonotype: A much more abundant neighbour one base away suggests this may be a read error. Without the conserved terminal phenylalanine or tryptophan, this CDR3 likely stems from a read error. The genes are TRBV5-1 and TRBJ2-1, with D unresolved. This CDR3 is built from 11 residues. From germline, CDR1 is SGHRS and CDR2 YFSETQ. V shed 7 bases and J shed 6 bases, with 8 bases lying between them. Here the CDR3 DNA reads TGCGCCAGCCGGGCCCGCAATGAGCAGTTCTCC. This translates into CASRARNEQFS.

V usage is TRBV5-7 and J usage is TRBJ2-3, with D unresolved. TRBV5-7 is annotated as an ORF whose role is uncertain. The CDR3 has 12 residues. Trimming took off 1 base at V and 6 bases at J, with 6 bases between the two ends. CDR3 nucleotides: TGTGCCAGCAGCTTGAGTGAGGATACGCAGTATTTT. Its protein product is CASSLSEDTQYF.

This clonotype was recorded at least ten times. V and J are TRBV20-1 and TRBJ2-3; D uncertain. V dropped 3 bases and J dropped 2 bases, with 24 bases sitting between them. The length of the CDR3 is 18 residues. The germline V gene encodes CDR1 DFQATT and CDR2 SNEGSKA (reference sequence). In nucleotides, the CDR3 is TGCAGTGCTAGTGGCAGACGAAGTGATTGGGCCCACACAGATACGCAGTATTTT. Its protein product is CSASGRRSDWAHTDTQYF.

This clonotype was counted many times. The chain links TRBV2 to TRBJ2-7; tentative D call: TRBD2 (5 bases). Trimming shortened V by 2 bases and J by 4 bases, and 9 bases separated the two germline ends. Germline-derived CDR1 and CDR2 are SNHLY and FYNNEI. CDR3 size: 13 residues. The CDR3, as DNA: TGTGCCAGCAGTGAATCCGGACTGTACGAGCAGTACTTC. This sequence encodes CASSESGLYEQYF.

The CDR3 region is CASSLGRTGNTIYF. CDR3 nucleotide sequence: TGTGCCAGCAGCCTAGGGCGAACTGGAAACACCATATATTTT. The rearrangement joins TRBV7-2 to TRBJ1-3; D gene ambiguous. Germline loops: CDR1 SGHTA, CDR2 FQGNSA. The CDR3 is made up of 14 amino acids. The germline V and J ends were trimmed by 5 bases and 2 bases, with 10 bases remaining between them. Full variable domain (outside the CDR3, taken from reference TRBV7-2 and TRBJ1-3): GAGVSQSPSNKVTEKGKDVELRCDPISGHTALYWYRQSLGQGLEFLIYFQGNSAPDKSGLPSDRFSAERTGGSVSTLTIQRTQQEDSAVYLCASSLGRTGNTIYFGEGSWLTVV.

This clonotype was seen repeatedly, ten times or more. V usage is TRBV6-1 and J usage is TRBJ2-1; D may be TRBD1 (6 bases). This CDR3 is built from 14 residues. Germline assignment: CDR1 MNHNS and CDR2 SASEGT. V lost 8 bases and J 7 bases, leaving 18 bases between the germline ends. CDR3 in DNA: TGTGCCAGCGGAACGGGGCAGGGGATAAATGAGCAGTTCTTC. Translating gives CASGTGQGINEQFF.

This clonotype has more than one count but fewer than ten. The chain has TRBV29-1 and TRBJ2-7; perhaps TRBD2 as D (7 bases). The CDR3 has 14 residues. Germline V gene data show CDR1 as SQVTM and CDR2 as ANQGSEA. V dropped 6 bases and J dropped 1 base, with 16 bases sitting between them. CDR3 region: CSVQGRARSYEQYF. The CDR3 coding sequence is TGCAGCGTCCAGGGGAGGGCGAGATCCTACGAGCAGTACTTC.

The V and J genes are TRBV6-2 or TRBV6-3 and TRBJ2-1; possible D gene TRBD2, 6 bases. V was pared by 6 bases and J by 0 bases, with 12 bases between. The length of the CDR3 is 15 residues. Germline CDR1 reads MNHEY; CDR2 reads SVGEGT. The CDR3 spells CASSPGLTSYNEQFF. CDR3 nucleotide sequence: TGTGCCAGCAGCCCGGGACTTACCTCCTACAATGAGCAGTTCTTC.

This clonotype was seen ten or more times. CDR3 residues: CASRVLAGGPGDTQYF. The DNA for the CDR3 is TGTGCCAGCAGGGTACTAGCGGGAGGGCCAGGAGATACGCAGTATTTT. V and J are TRBV2 and TRBJ2-3; 13 bases map to TRBD2. The CDR3 sequence is 16 residues long. The J segment lost 5 bases and the V segment lost 6 bases, leaving 8 bases of the junction unmatched. The germline V gene has CDR1 SNHLY and CDR2 FYNNEI.

The rearrangement uses TRBV7-8 and TRBJ2-4; the D gene is possibly TRBD2 (6 bases). This CDR3 is built from 13 residues. The V and J ends lost 6 bases and 9 bases respectively, with 15 bases between them. Germline CDR1 is SGHVS and CDR2 is FQNEAQ. The CDR3 protein is CASSVMVGGIQYF. The CDR3 nucleotides read TGTGCCAGCAGTGTTATGGTCGGGGGCATTCAGTACTTC.

There are a few counts of this clonotype. The chain couples TRBV27 to TRBJ1-1; no reliable D call. Looked up from germline, CDR1 is MNHEY and CDR2 is SMNVEV (reference sequence). The CDR3 extends over 15 amino acids. Trimming cost V 5 bases and J 4 bases, with 17 bases left between them. CDR3 loop: CASSLSGMAGTEAFF. The CDR3, as DNA: TGTGCCAGCAGTCTGTCCGGGATGGCGGGCACTGAAGCTTTCTTT.

This rearrangement joins TRBV21-1 to TRBJ2-7. TRBV21-1 is a listed pseudogene. The CDR3 totals 15 residues. CDR3 loop: CASSKETRSSYEQYF. The CDR3 DNA reads as TGTGCCAGCAGCAAAGAAACAAGGAGCTCCTACGAGCAGTACTTC.

V and J are TRBV4-1 and TRBJ2-1; tentative D call: TRBD1 (5 bases). This CDR3 is 20 amino acids long. The germline CDR1 and CDR2 sequences are MGHRA and YSYEKL. Trimming removed 4 bases from V and 8 bases from J, with 33 bases in between. DNA for the CDR3: TGCGCCAGCAGCCCGTCTCTCAGCCCGGCCAAGCAGGGTCCACGCGATGAGCAGTTCTTC. It codes for CASSPSLSPAKQGPRDEQFF.

This clonotype has a handful of counts. The chain joins TRBV6-5 to TRBJ2-3; 14 nucleotides agree with TRBD2. With 6 bases clipped from V and 1 base from J, the junction kept 9 bases outside the gene matches. The germline V gene encodes CDR1 MNHEY and CDR2 SVGAGI. This CDR3 has 18 residues. The CDR3 sequence: CASSSGLAGVGGTDTQYF. The CDR3 DNA follows: TGTGCCAGCAGCTCGGGACTAGCGGGAGTCGGGGGCACAGATACGCAGTATTTT.

This clonotype has a handful of counts. The V gene is TRBV2, the J gene TRBJ1-1; a weak D match, TRBD1 (6 bases). V gave up 5 bases and J gave up 1 base, with 8 bases separating them. This CDR3 spans 13 amino acids. The V gene's germline CDR1 is SNHLY and CDR2 FYNNEI. The CDR3 spells CASSKQGNTEAFF. The CDR3 nucleotides are TGTGCCAGCAGTAAACAGGGGAACACTGAAGCTTTCTTT.

This clonotype has more than one count but fewer than ten. The chain recombines TRBV11-2 with TRBJ2-1, with 9 nucleotides matching TRBD2. CDR1 and CDR2 (germline): SGHAT, FQNNGV. V lost 1 base to trimming and J lost 4 bases; unmatched junction nucleotides: 5. The CDR3 consists of 16 residues. The CDR3 reads CASSLGAGGPYNEQFF. As DNA, the CDR3 is TGTGCCAGCAGCTTAGGGGCGGGAGGGCCGTACAATGAGCAGTTCTTC.

The gene calls are TRBV10-3 and TRBJ1-3, with D possibly matching TRBD1 (5 bases). The CDR3 is 16 amino acids. The germline V and J ends were trimmed by 4 bases and 3 bases, with 16 bases remaining between them. Germline V gives CDR1 ENHRY, CDR2 SYGVKD. CDR3 bases: TGTGCCATCAGTGTCCCGGGACCTGTACGTGGAAACACCATATATTTT. This translates into CAISVPGPVRGNTIYF.